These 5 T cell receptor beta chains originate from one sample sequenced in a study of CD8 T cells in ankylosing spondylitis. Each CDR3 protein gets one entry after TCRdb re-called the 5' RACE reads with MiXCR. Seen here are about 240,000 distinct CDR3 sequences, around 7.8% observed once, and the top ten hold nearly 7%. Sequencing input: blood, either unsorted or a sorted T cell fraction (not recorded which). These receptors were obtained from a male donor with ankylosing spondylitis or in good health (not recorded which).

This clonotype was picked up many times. CDR3 bases: TGTGCCAGCAGTTCCAGGGATACTGGAAACACCATATATTTT. It translates to CASSSRDTGNTIYF. The chain couples TRBV7-9 to TRBJ1-3; D perhaps matches TRBD1 (5 bases). Germline CDR1 and CDR2: SEHNR and FQNEAQ (reference sequence). Trimming took off 6 bases at V and 2 bases at J, with 11 bases between the two ends. The CDR3 is 14 amino acids.

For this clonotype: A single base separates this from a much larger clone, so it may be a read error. As DNA, the CDR3 is TGTGCCAGCACCGTGGAGGGGGCTGTGACAGATACGCAGTGTTTT. Protein sequence: CASTVEGAVTDTQCF. The rearrangement links TRBV7-8 to TRBJ2-3; the D gene is possibly TRBD1 (7 bases). Germline CDR1 SGHVS, CDR2 FQNEAQ. The CDR3 consists of 15 residues.

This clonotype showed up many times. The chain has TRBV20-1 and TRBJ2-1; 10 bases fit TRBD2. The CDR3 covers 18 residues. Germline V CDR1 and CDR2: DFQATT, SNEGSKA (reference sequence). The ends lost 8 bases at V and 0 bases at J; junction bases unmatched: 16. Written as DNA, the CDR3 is TGCAGTACCCTTTCGGGACTAGCGACTCCCAGCTCCTACAATGAGCAGTTCTTC. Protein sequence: CSTLSGLATPSSYNEQFF.

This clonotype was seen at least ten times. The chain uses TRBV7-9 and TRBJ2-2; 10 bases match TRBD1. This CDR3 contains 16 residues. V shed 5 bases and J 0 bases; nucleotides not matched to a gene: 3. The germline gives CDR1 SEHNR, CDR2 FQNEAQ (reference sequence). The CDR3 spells CASSVGTGANTGELFF. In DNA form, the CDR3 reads TGTGCCAGCAGCGTCGGGACAGGGGCGAACACCGGGGAGCTGTTTTTT.

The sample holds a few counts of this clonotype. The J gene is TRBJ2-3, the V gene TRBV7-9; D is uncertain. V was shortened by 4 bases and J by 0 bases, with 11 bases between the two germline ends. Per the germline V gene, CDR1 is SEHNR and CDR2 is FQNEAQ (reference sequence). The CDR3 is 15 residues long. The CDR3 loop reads CASSSRTLSTDTQYF. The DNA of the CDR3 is TGTGCCAGCAGCTCGAGGACCCTCAGCACAGATACGCAGTATTTT. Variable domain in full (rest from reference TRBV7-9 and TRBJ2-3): DTGVSQNPRHKITKRGQNVTFRCDPISEHNRLYWYRQTLGQGPEFLTYFQNEAQLEKSRLLSDRFSAERPKGSFSTLEIQRTEQGDSAMYLCASSSRTLSTDTQYFGPGTRLTVL.